This T cell receptor (beta chain) comes out of a study of T-cell reconstitution after alpha-beta-depleted transplantation in children. Germline CDR1 reads MGHDK; CDR2 reads SYGVNS. CDR3 length: 14 residues. V was clipped by 3 bases and J by 8 bases, with 13 bases between them. The table lists this clonotype with a few counts. Unique molecular identifiers were built into the TCRbeta library. MiXCR was run by TCRdb on the PCR reads, yielding one entry per CDR3 protein. The data show about 420,000 distinct CDR3 sequences, with about 17% seen just once and just under 30% held by the top ten. This TCR was recovered from a boy under two years old who had a stem cell transplant for Wiskott-Aldrich syndrome, so the T cells may come from the graft donor. J is TRBJ1-4 and V is TRBV25-1, with D perhaps matching TRBD1 (5 bases). This specimen consisted of PBMCs, mostly from graft donor cells, obtained 360 days after TCRalphabeta/CD19-depleted stem cell transplant. CDR3 sequence (DNA): TGTGCCAGCAGTGATTCAGGGTCTCGCGAAAAACTGTTTTTT. Protein product: CASSDSGSREKLFF.